This T cell receptor (beta chain) was documented in a study of shared clonotypes between healthy human individuals. Germline loops: CDR1 SGHTA, CDR2 FQGNSA. Deletions cut 5 bases from V and 5 bases from J, with 18 bases between. The CDR3 is made up of 15 amino acids. Authors' processing steps: Junction-only immunoSEQ sequences carried no quality scores, so filtering differed. Assay: immunoSEQ multiplex PCR; the TCRdb copy retains only in-frame clones and omits some. V and J calls plus clone size are reproduced from that table; the DNA served to infer D and trimming. The data contain 1.4 million to 1.5 million clones, more than 95% of them seen just once; the ten biggest clones take up roughly 1.2%.

The rearrangement links TRBV7-2 to TRBJ2-5; tentative D call: TRBD2 (6 bases). The TCR originated in a man aged 30 to 45 in good health. Sequenced material: naive CD4+ T cells sorted from blood. Regarding subset: CD45RA+ positively selected. Written as DNA, the CDR3 is TGTGCCAGCAGCCTTAATGCGGGATGGGGGGAGACCCAGTACTTC. Its translation is CASSLNAGWGETQYF.